This TCR beta chain originates from a study of T-cell reconstitution after alpha-beta-depleted transplantation in children. This CDR3 region has 13 residues. The germline V gene has CDR1 SGHKS and CDR2 YYEKEE (reference sequence). Trimming cost V 4 bases and J 5 bases, with 13 bases left between them. Preparation of the TCRbeta library involved a method that used unique molecular identifiers. MiXCR, run by TCRdb on the PCR reads, gives a single entry per CDR3 protein. The sample has almost 500,000 distinct CDR3 sequences, about 10% seen once. The table lists this clonotype with many counts. Its antigen is not identified. Overall study results and limits: Newly made T cells mostly supplied T-cell counts and diversity one year after transplant.

This sample comprised PBMCs, obtained before TCRalphabeta/CD19-depleted stem cell transplant. V gene TRBV5-5 combines with J gene TRBJ2-7; D is perhaps TRBD1 (5 bases). The sequence was obtained from a child under 10 years old with inherited bone marrow failure, due to receive a stem cell transplant. CDR3 nucleotides: TGTGCCAGCAGCATGCAGGGAATCCACGAGCAGTACTTC. It codes for CASSMQGIHEQYF.